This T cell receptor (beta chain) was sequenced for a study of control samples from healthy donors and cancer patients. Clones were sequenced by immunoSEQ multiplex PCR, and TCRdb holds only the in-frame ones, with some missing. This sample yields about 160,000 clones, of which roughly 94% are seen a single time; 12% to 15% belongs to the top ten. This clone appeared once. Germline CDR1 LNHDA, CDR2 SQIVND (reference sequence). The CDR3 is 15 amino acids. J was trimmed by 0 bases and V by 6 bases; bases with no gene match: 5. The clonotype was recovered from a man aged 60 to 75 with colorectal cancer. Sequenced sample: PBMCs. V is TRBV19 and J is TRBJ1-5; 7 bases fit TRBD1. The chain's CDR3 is CASSSGTVSNQPQHF. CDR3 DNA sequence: TGTGCCAGTAGCAGCGGGACAGTTAGCAATCAGCCCCAGCATTTT.